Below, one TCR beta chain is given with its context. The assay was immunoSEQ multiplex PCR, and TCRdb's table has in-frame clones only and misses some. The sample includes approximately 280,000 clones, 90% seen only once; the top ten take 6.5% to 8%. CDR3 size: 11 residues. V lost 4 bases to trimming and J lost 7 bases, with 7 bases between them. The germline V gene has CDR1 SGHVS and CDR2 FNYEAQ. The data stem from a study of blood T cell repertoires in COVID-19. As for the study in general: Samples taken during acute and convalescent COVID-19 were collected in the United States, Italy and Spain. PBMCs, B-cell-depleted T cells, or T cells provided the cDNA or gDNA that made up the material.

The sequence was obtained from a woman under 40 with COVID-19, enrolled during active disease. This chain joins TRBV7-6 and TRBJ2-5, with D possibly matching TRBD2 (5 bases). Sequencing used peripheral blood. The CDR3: CASSSGLTQYF. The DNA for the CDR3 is TGTGCCAGCAGCTCTGGACTGACCCAGTACTTC.